This T cell receptor (beta chain) was identified during a study of T cells in Graves' hyperthyroidism and ophthalmopathy. This clonotype was picked up many times. What it binds is not known. This CDR3 has 11 residues. In germline, CDR1 is GTSNPN, CDR2 SVGIG (reference sequence). Trimming shortened V by 5 bases and J by 2 bases, and 7 bases separated the two germline ends. Study results and limitations: A 13 V-J model separated ophthalmopathy from stable hyperthyroidism. Ophthalmopathy was identified by the model a median about 6 months ahead of onset.

The CDR3 regions of TCR beta were amplified from RNA transcripts. TCR CDR3 regions were first amplified by RT-PCR with HTBI primers. TCRdb called the multiplex PCR reads again in MiXCR, with one record for every CDR3 protein. Altogether 280,000 or so distinct CDR3 sequences are present, around 25% being singletons, with the ten largest covering about 30%. Patients having uncontrolled infection, another autoimmune disease, pregnancy or lactation were not included. Each 10 ml fresh peripheral blood draw supplied the PBMCs. The V call is TRBV30, the J call TRBJ2-7, with a possible D match to TRBD1 (6 bases). The sequence came from a middle-aged man with Graves' hyperthyroidism that later progressed to Graves' ophthalmopathy. The material sequenced was blood. The CDR3, as DNA: TGTGCCTGGGGGACACCCTACGAGCAGTACTTC. This sequence encodes CAWGTPYEQYF.